What follows is one TCR beta chain and its context. The data were obtained in a study of technical replicates of blood from a handful of donors. Profiling relied on immunoSEQ multiplex PCR, and the TCRdb table lists in-frame clones only, not all of them. The sample records tens of thousands of clones, around 95% being singletons. The sequenced sample was T cells isolated from PBMCs. This receptor was taken from a human donor in good health.

The CDR3 sequence is CAVGREVTDTQYF. The DNA for the CDR3 is TGTGCCGTAGGGAGAGAGGTAACAGATACGCAGTATTTT. The chain is built from TRBV30 and TRBJ2-3; D possibly corresponds to TRBD2 (5 bases). The length of the CDR3 is 13 residues. The V end was cut by 8 bases, the J end by 3 bases, with 15 bases between. Germline loops: CDR1 GTSNPN, CDR2 SVGIG (reference sequence).